This T cell receptor (beta chain) was obtained from a study of follicular helper T cells after annual influenza vaccination. Specified time point: 2014-2015 season, 7 days after vaccination. Survey level resolution was used for TCRB sequencing. Clones were sequenced by immunoSEQ multiplex PCR, and TCRdb holds only the in-frame ones, with some missing. The profile covers a few thousand clones, with more than 75% appearing a single time and approximately 0.8% taken by the ten largest. This CDR3 region has 12 residues. The ends were cut back, 2 bases at V and 2 bases at J, with 6 bases in the middle. Germline V lookup: CDR1 GTSNPN, CDR2 SVGIG (reference sequence).

Sequences were derived from CXCR5- memory CD4+ T cells sorted from blood, sampled 7 days after influenza vaccination. This receptor was identified in an adult who received the influenza vaccine. The chain links TRBV30 to TRBJ2-5; D is uncertain. In DNA, the CDR3 is TGTGCCTGGAGTCCAGATCAAGAGACCCAGTACTTC. This translates into CAWSPDQETQYF.